In its sample, the clone carrying this TCR beta chain was seen a few times. These data originate in a study of identical twins. Trimming stripped 3 bases from V and 8 bases from J, with 12 bases between. The CDR3 extends over 13 amino acids. Germline CDR1 KGHSH, CDR2 LQKENI. Using its own MiXCR run on the 5' RACE reads, TCRdb lists one record per CDR3 protein. The sample includes 350,000 to 600,000 distinct CDR3 sequences, approximately 15% of them seen just once. The same specimen was also included in a second study, on yellow fever vaccine responses in identical twins. Per that study: Convergence reportedly seemed to mark part of the twins' vaccine T cell response, with personalization marking the rest.

The receptor comes from a woman aged 18-35 years in good health. The chain carries TRBV18 and TRBJ2-3; D tentatively fits TRBD1 or TRBD2 (6 bases each). Sequenced sample: CD4+ T cells sorted from blood. This chain's CDR3 is CASSPPQGLTQYF. CDR3 in DNA: TGTGCCAGCTCACCTCCACAGGGACTTACGCAGTATTTT.